A selection of T cell receptor beta chains follows, all from one sample in a study of regulatory T cells in long-lasting Graves disease. MiXCR was run by TCRdb on the multiplex PCR reads, yielding one entry per CDR3 protein. The profile shows 540,000 or so distinct CDR3 sequences, approximately 13% of them singletons. These records were also assigned to another study, of T cells in Graves' hyperthyroidism and ophthalmopathy.

The material sequenced was peripheral blood mononuclear cells (PBMCs), taken at new diagnosis, from a patient treated with antithyroid drugs. The receptor source for this set is a man aged 30-40 years with Graves disease. Each CDR3 is given with its conserved first and last residue. Fields, in order: V gene, D gene, J gene, clone size, CDR3 protein, CDR3 DNA. D genes are given only for firm matches. Some rows mark clone size as missing; the rest say once, few, many or name a class of expanded clone.

TRBV7-3	TRBD2	TRBJ2-7	many	CASSEAGGTRTYEQYF	TGTGCCAGCAGCGAGGCTGGGGGGACTAGAACTTACGAGCAGTACTTC
TRBV20-1	TRBD2	TRBJ2-5	many	CSAPTGGRETQYF	TGCAGTGCACCCACGGGCGGGAGGGAGACCCAGTACTTC
TRBV20-1	TRBD2	TRBJ2-3	many	CSARALAGGSDTQYF	TGCAGTGCTAGAGCACTAGCGGGAGGAAGTGATACGCAGTATTTT
TRBV20-1	NA	TRBJ1-6	NA	CSARVGGANNSPLHF	TGCAGTGCTAGAGTGGGGGGCGCAAATAATTCACCCCTCCACTTT
TRBV7-3	TRBD2	TRBJ2-1	NA	CASSLSGSKANNEQFF	TGTGCCAGCAGCTTAAGCGGGAGCAAGGCAAACAATGAGCAGTTCTTC
TRBV20-1	NA	TRBJ2-7	many	CSANGLMAYEQYF	TGCAGTGCTAACGGACTGATGGCCTACGAGCAGTACTTC
TRBV10-1	NA	TRBJ1-2	NA	CAGEDVNYGYTF	TGCGCCGGAGAGGACGTTAACTATGGCTACACCTTC
TRBV11-2	NA	TRBJ2-1	many	CASSFRASSGEQFF	TGTGCCAGCAGCTTTAGGGCCTCTTCGGGTGAGCAGTTCTTC
TRBV30	NA	TRBJ2-7	few	CAWSVRFTGLSYEQYF	TGTGCCTGGAGTGTACGGTTCACAGGGCTCTCCTACGAGCAGTACTTC
TRBV7-8	NA	TRBJ2-3	once	CASGREIADTQYF	TGTGCCAGCGGCAGGGAAATTGCAGATACGCAGTATTTT
TRBV2	TRBD1	TRBJ2-2	many	CASSSDRGLVAGELFF	TGTGCCAGCAGTTCGGACAGGGGGCTTGTAGCCGGGGAGCTGTTTTTT
TRBV29-1	NA	TRBJ2-2	many	CSARTSLNTGELFF	TGCAGCGCCCGGACGTCACTGAACACCGGGGAGCTGTTTTTT
TRBV19	NA	TRBJ1-5	many	CASSLGPYQPQHF	TGTGCCAGTAGCTTGGGACCTTACCAGCCCCAGCATTTT
TRBV12-5	TRBD1	TRBJ2-5	many	CASGLVLKRDRGQETQYF	TGTGCTAGTGGTTTGGTACTCAAGCGGGACAGGGGGCAAGAGACCCAGTACTTC
TRBV20-1	NA	TRBJ2-3	many	CSAARTGTDTQYF	TGCAGTGCCGCCCGAACCGGCACAGATACGCAGTATTTT
TRBV5-1	NA	TRBJ2-3	few	CASSLGSTQDTQYF	TGCGCCAGCAGCTTGGGCTCTACCCAAGATACGCAGTATTTT
TRBV19	NA	TRBJ2-5	few	CATGRGLKGSETQYF	TGTGCCACCGGGCGGGGCCTCAAGGGGAGTGAGACCCAGTACTTC
TRBV30	NA	TRBJ1-4	many	CAWSQGQLNEKLFF	TGTGCCTGGAGCCAAGGACAGCTTAATGAAAAACTGTTTTTT
TRBV29-1	NA	TRBJ2-1	NA	CGVPRGSYNEQFF	TGCGGCGTCCCCCGCGGCTCCTACAATGAGCAGTTCTTC
TRBV28	TRBD2	TRBJ2-2	many	CASTRLAQTGELFF	TGTGCCAGCACTAGACTAGCCCAGACCGGGGAGCTGTTTTTT
TRBV11-2	NA	TRBJ2-3	many	CASSLLRGSADTQYF	TGTGCCAGCAGCCTTCTCCGGGGTTCGGCAGATACGCAGTATTTT
TRBV4-1	TRBD2	TRBJ2-3	few	CASSQDPSGRGTDTQYF	TGCGCCAGCAGCCAAGACCCTAGCGGGAGAGGTACAGATACGCAGTATTTT
TRBV28	TRBD2	TRBJ2-7	many	CASSTGLAGVSIEQYF	TGTGCCAGCAGTACCGGACTAGCGGGAGTCTCAATCGAGCAGTACTTC
TRBV12-3/TRBV12-4	NA	TRBJ2-2	NA	CASSLALSNAGELFF	TGTGCCAGCAGTTTGGCCCTAAGTAACGCCGGGGAGCTGTTTTTT
TRBV13	TRBD1	TRBJ1-1	few	CASSFPRGQVTEAFF	TGTGCCAGCAGTTTCCCCAGGGGGCAGGTTACTGAAGCTTTCTTT
TRBV12-3/TRBV12-4	NA	TRBJ2-7	many	CASSLAENYEQYF	TGTGCCAGCAGTTTAGCGGAAAACTACGAGCAGTACTTC
TRBV3-1	TRBD1	TRBJ1-1	many	CASSPRTGGPTEAFF	TGTGCCAGCAGCCCAAGGACAGGGGGTCCGACTGAAGCTTTCTTT
TRBV3-1	NA	TRBJ2-3	many	CASSHSDTQYF	TGTGCCAGCAGCCATTCAGATACGCAGTATTTT
TRBV27	NA	TRBJ2-3	many	CASGQTSPDTQYF	TGTGCCAGCGGTCAAACTTCCCCAGATACGCAGTATTTT